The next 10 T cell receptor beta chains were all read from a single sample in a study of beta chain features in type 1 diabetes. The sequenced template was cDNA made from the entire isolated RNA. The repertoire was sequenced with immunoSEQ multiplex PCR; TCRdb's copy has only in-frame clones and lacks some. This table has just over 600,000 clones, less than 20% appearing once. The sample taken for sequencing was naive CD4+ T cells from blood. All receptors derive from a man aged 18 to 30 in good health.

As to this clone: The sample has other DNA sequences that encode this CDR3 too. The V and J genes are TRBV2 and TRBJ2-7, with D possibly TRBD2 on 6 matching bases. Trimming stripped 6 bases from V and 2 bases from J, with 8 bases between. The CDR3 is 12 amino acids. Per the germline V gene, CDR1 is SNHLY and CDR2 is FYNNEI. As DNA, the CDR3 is TGTGCCAGCAGAACGGGGGCCTACGAGCAGTACTTC. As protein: CASRTGAYEQYF.

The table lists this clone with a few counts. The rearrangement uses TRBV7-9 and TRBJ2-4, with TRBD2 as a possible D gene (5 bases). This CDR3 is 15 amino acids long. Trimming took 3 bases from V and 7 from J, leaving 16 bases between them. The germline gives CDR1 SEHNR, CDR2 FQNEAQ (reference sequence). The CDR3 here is CASSLVWGRGNIQYF. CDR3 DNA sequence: TGTGCCAGCAGCTTGGTCTGGGGTCGGGGTAACATTCAGTACTTC.

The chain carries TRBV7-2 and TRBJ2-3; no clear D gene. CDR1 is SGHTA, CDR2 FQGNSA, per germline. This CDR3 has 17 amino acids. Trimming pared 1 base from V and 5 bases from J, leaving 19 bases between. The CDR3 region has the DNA TGTGCCAGCAGCTTAGGCCCGCCAACTCCCCCACAAGATACGCAGTATTTT. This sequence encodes CASSLGPPTPPQDTQYF.

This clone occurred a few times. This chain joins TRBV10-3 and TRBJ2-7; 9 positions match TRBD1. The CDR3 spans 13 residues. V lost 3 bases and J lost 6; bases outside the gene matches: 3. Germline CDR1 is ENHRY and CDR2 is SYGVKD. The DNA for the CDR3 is TGTGCCATCAGTGATGGGACAGGGTTCGAGCAGTACTTC. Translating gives CAISDGTGFEQYF.

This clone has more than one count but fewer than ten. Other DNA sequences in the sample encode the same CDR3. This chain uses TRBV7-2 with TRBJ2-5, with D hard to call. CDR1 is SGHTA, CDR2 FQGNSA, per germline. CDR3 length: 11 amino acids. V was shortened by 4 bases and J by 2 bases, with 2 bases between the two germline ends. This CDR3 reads CASSYQETQYF. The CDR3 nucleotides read TGTGCCAGCAGCTATCAAGAGACCCAGTACTTC. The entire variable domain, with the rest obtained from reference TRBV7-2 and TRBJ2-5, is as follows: GAGVSQSPSNKVTEKGKDVELRCDPISGHTALYWYRQSLGQGLEFLIYFQGNSAPDKSGLPSDRFSAERTGGSVSTLTIQRTQQEDSAVYLCASSYQETQYFGPGTRLLVL.

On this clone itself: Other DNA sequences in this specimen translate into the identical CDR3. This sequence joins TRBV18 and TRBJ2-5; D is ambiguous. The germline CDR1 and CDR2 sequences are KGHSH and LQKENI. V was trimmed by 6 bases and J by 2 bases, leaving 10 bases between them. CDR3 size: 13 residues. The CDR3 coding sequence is TGTGCCAGCTCCCCAGGTACGCAAGAGACCCAGTACTTC. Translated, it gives CASSPGTQETQYF.

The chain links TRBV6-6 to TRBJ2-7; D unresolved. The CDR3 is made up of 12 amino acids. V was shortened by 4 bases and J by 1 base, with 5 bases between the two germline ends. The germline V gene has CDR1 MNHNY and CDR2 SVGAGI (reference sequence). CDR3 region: CASSSRSYEQYF. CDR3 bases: TGTGCCAGCAGTTCTAGGTCCTACGAGCAGTACTTC.

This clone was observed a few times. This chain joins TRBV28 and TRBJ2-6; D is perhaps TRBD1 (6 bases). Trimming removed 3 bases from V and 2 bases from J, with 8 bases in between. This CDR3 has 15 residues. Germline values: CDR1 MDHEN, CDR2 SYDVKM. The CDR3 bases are TGTGCCAGCAGTTTTCACAGGGCTGGGGCCAACGTCCTGACTTTC. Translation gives CASSFHRAGANVLTF. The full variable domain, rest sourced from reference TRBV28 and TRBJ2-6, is DVKVTQSSRYLVKRTGEKVFLECVQDMDHENMFWYRQDPGLGLRLIYFSYDVKMKEKGDIPEGYSVSREKKERFSLILESASTNQTSMYLCASSFHRAGANVLTFGAGSRLTVL.

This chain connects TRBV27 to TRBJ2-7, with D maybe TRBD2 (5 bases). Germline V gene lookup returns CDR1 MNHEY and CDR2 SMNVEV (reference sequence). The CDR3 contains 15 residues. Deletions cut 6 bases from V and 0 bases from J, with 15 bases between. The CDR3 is CASSPSRASSYEQYF. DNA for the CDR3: TGTGCCAGCAGCCCCTCGAGGGCGAGCTCCTACGAGCAGTACTTC.

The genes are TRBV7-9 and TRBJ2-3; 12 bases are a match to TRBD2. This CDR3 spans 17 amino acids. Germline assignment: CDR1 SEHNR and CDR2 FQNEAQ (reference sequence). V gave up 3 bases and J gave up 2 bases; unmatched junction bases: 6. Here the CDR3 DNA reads TGTGCCAGCAGCTTCCCTACTAGCGGGGGGTACACAGATACGCAGTATTTT. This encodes CASSFPTSGGYTDTQYF. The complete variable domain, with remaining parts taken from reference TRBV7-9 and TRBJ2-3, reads DTGVSQNPRHKITKRGQNVTFRCDPISEHNRLYWYRQTLGQGPEFLTYFQNEAQLEKSRLLSDRFSAERPKGSFSTLEIQRTEQGDSAMYLCASSFPTSGGYTDTQYFGPGTRLTVL.